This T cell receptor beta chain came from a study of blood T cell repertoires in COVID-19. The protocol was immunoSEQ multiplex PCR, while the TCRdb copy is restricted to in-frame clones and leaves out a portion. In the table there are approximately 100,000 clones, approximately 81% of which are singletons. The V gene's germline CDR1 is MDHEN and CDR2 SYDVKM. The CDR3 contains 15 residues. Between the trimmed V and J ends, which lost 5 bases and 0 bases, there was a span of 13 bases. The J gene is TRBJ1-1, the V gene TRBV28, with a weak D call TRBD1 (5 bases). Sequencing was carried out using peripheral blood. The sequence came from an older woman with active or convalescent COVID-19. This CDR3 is CASSQPQQVNTEAFF. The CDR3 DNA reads TGTGCCAGCAGTCAACCACAACAGGTGAACACTGAAGCTTTCTTT.